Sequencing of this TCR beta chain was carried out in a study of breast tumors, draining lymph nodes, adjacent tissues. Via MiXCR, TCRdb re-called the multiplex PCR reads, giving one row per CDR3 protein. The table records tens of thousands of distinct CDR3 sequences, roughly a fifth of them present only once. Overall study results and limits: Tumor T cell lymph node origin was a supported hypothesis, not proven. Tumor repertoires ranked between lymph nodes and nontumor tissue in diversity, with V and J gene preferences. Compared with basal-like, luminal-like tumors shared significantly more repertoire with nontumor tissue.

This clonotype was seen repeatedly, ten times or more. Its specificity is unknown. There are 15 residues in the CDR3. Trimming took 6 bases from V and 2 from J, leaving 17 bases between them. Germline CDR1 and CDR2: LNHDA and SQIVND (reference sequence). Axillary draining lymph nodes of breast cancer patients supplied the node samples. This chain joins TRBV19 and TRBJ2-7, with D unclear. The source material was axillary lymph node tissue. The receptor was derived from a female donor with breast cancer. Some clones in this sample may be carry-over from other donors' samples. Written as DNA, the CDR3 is TGTGCCAGTAGGGAGAGAATTCCTGGGACCTACGAGCAGTACTTC. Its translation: CASRERIPGTYEQYF.